The entry below gives a single T cell receptor (beta chain) sequence along with its context. Its antigen is currently unknown. These data come from a study of T-cell reconstitution after alpha-beta-depleted transplantation in children. Study findings and constraints: At the one-year point after transplant, T-cell counts and TCRbeta diversity were found to come mostly from T cells that had been newly produced. Alpha-beta T cells about two months after transplant reportedly derived from several hundred expanded graft clones. Recipient T cells and thymic progenitors that survived were the source of the high TCRbeta diversity seen at day 60 in some patients.

A TCRbeta library incorporating unique molecular identifiers was prepared. TCRdb independently ran MiXCR on the PCR reads; one entry per CDR3 protein. Here the sample spans some 150,000 distinct CDR3 sequences, about 9% being singletons. The V end was cut by 0 bases, the J end by 7 bases, with 12 bases between. The CDR3 loop spans 14 amino acids. CDR1 and CDR2 from the germline V gene are KGHSH and LQKENI. This clonotype was sampled from a female patient younger than 10 who had a stem cell transplant for congenital amegakaryocytic thrombocytopenia, so the T cells may come from the graft donor. Sample: PBMCs, mostly from graft donor cells, taken 180 days after TCRalphabeta/CD19-depleted stem cell transplant. V gene TRBV18 combines with J gene TRBJ1-1, with unresolved D. The DNA for the CDR3 is TGTGCCAGCTCACCACCGGTGCAGGACTATGAAGCTTTCTTT. This encodes CASSPPVQDYEAFF.